Listed here are 18 T cell receptor beta chains from one sample, sequenced in a study of cytomegalovirus exposure and HLA in healthy donors. PCR amplification relied on 60 Vbeta primers (plus 13 Jbeta primers). Libraries were prepared by immunoSEQ multiplex PCR; TCRdb keeps only in-frame clonotypes and omits some of them. This table has more than 150,000 clones, approximately 79% appearing once. Sequencing was carried out using PBMCs. These receptors all come from a man in his forties in good health and CMV-seropositive.

The chain is built from TRBV4-1 and TRBJ2-1; 7 bases agree with TRBD2. CDR3 size: 14 residues. The V gene's germline CDR1 is MGHRA and CDR2 YSYEKL. The J segment lost 9 bases and the V segment lost 3 bases, leaving 8 bases of the junction unmatched. CDR3 in DNA: TGCGCCAGCAGCCAGGTGGGGGGGGGAGGTGAGCAGTTCTTC. This encodes CASSQVGGGGEQFF.

This clone has only a few counts. This CDR3 reads CASSDQRGGQETQYF. The DNA for the CDR3 is TGTGCCAGCAGTGATCAGCGGGGGGGCCAAGAGACCCAGTACTTC. The chain uses TRBV25-1 and TRBJ2-5; 10 bases match TRBD2. The CDR3 contains 15 residues. Germline CDR1 reads MGHDK; CDR2 reads SYGVNS. Germline trimming cut 3 bases from V and 1 base from J; bases unmatched to any gene: 2.

The genes are TRBV19 and TRBJ1-1; no clear D gene. The CDR3 runs to 14 residues. Germline values: CDR1 LNHDA, CDR2 SQIVND (reference sequence). Trimming stripped 1 base from V and 2 bases from J, with 8 bases between. This chain's CDR3 is CASSIGGVNTEAFF. The CDR3 DNA is TGTGCCAGTAGTATAGGGGGAGTCAACACTGAAGCTTTCTTT.

Here the CDR3 reads CASSLWDSRSGANVLTF. The CDR3 DNA reads TGTGCCAGCAGCTTGTGGGACTCGCGCTCTGGGGCCAACGTCCTGACTTTC. This chain links TRBV5-6 with TRBJ2-6; possibly TRBD2 for D (6 bases). V was cut by 1 base and J by 0 bases, with 11 bases left in between. The CDR3 is made up of 17 amino acids. Germline loops: CDR1 SGHDT, CDR2 YYEEEE.

This clone was recorded once. The CDR3 nucleotides read TGTGCCAGCAGCTCCCCAGGGGGGCTAAGCAATCAGCCCCAGCATTTT. Translation: CASSSPGGLSNQPQHF. The V and J genes are TRBV7-3 and TRBJ1-5; TRBD1 matches 7 bases. CDR3 size: 16 residues. Germline CDR1 SGHTA, CDR2 FQGTGA. V lost 4 bases and J lost 1; bases outside the gene matches: 7.

V gene TRBV6-5 combines with J gene TRBJ1-3; the D gene is possibly TRBD1 (6 bases). Germline lookup yields CDR1 MNHEY and CDR2 SVGAGI. V lost 8 bases and J 8 bases, leaving 16 bases between the germline ends. This CDR3 region has 13 residues. This CDR3 reads CASFGGGGYTIYF. The CDR3 DNA reads TGTGCCAGCTTCGGGGGGGGCGGATACACCATATATTTT.

The J gene is TRBJ1-5, the V gene TRBV21-1; the DNA was not compared with TRBD1, the D call given in the table. TRBV21-1 is classified as a pseudogene. The CDR3 runs to 17 residues. This CDR3 is CASSNLYRDRGNQPQHF. The CDR3 DNA sequence: TGTGCCAGCAGCAATCTCTACCGGGACAGGGGAAATCAGCCCCAGCATTTT.

The J gene is TRBJ2-3, the V gene TRBV29-1, with 8 bases aligning to TRBD2. CDR1 is SQVTM, CDR2 ANQGSEA, per germline. The V and J ends lost 5 bases and 7 bases, in that order; junction bases with no gene match: 11. CDR3 length: 14 amino acids. In DNA form, the CDR3 reads TGCAGCGTTTCCTTGGCGGGGGGCGGGAATACGCAGTATTTT. Translating gives CSVSLAGGGNTQYF.

This clone came up a few times. This rearrangement joins TRBV5-1 to TRBJ2-7; D perhaps matches TRBD2 (5 bases). CDR3 length equals 11 residues. The germline V gene encodes CDR1 SGHRS and CDR2 YFSETQ. With 5 bases removed from V and 2 bases from J, the gap between germline ends came to 5 bases. The CDR3 protein is CASRRAYEQYF. CDR3 nucleotides: TGCGCCAGCAGGCGGGCCTACGAGCAGTACTTC.

This chain joins TRBV9 and TRBJ1-3, with 7 nucleotides matching TRBD1. The CDR3 spans 16 residues. CDR1 is SGDLS, CDR2 YYNGEE, per germline. V trimming: 0 bases; J trimming: 2 bases; junction bases outside the gene matches: 5. The DNA for the CDR3 is TGTGCCAGCAGCGTAGAGCTCAGGGGGGCTGGAAACACCATATATTTT. Translation gives CASSVELRGAGNTIYF. Complete variable domain (other parts from reference TRBV9 and TRBJ1-3): DSGVTQTPKHLITATGQRVTLRCSPRSGDLSVYWYQQSLDQGLQFLIQYYNGEERAKGNILERFSAQQFPDLHSELNLSSLELGDSALYFCASSVELRGAGNTIYFGEGSWLTVV.

This rearrangement joins TRBV5-1 to TRBJ1-2; D is unclear. Trimming pared 3 bases from V and 2 bases from J, leaving 8 bases between. The germline CDR1 and CDR2 sequences are SGHRS and YFSETQ. This CDR3 is 13 amino acids long. This CDR3 reads CASSWRINYGYTF. The CDR3 coding sequence is TGCGCCAGCAGCTGGAGGATAAACTATGGCTACACCTTC.

The chain combines TRBV15 with TRBJ2-7, with 7 bases identical to TRBD1. The CDR3 is 14 residues long. Germline CDR1 reads LNHNV; CDR2 reads YYDKDF (reference sequence). With 1 base clipped from V and 3 bases from J, the junction kept 3 bases outside the gene matches. In DNA form, the CDR3 reads TGTGCCACCAGCAGAGGGGACAGAGACTACGAGCAGTACTTC. It codes for CATSRGDRDYEQYF. The full variable domain, its missing parts supplied by reference TRBV15 and TRBJ2-7, is DAMVIQNPRYQVTQFGKPVTLSCSQTLNHNVMYWYQQKSSQAPKLLFHYYDKDFNNEADTPDNFQSRRPNTSFCFLDIRSPGLGDTAMYLCATSRGDRDYEQYFGPGTRLTVT.

The V call is TRBV5-1, the J call TRBJ2-7; D is undetermined. V was pared by 4 bases and J by 0 bases, with 5 bases between. Per germline, CDR1 SGHRS and CDR2 YFSETQ. The CDR3 has 12 residues. CDR3 protein: CASSLSSYEQYF. In DNA form, the CDR3 reads TGCGCCAGCAGCCTTAGCTCCTACGAGCAGTACTTC.

V and J are TRBV10-3 and TRBJ2-7; possibly TRBD1 for D (6 bases). The CDR3 has 15 residues. V shed 3 bases and J shed 1 base, with 13 bases lying between them. The germline gives CDR1 ENHRY, CDR2 SYGVKD. CDR3 nucleotide sequence: TGTGCCATCAGTGACCCTGGGGGCAGTTCCTACGAGCAGTACTTC. It codes for CAISDPGGSSYEQYF.

The chain joins TRBV2 to TRBJ2-1; 11 nucleotides match TRBD2. Germline-derived CDR1 and CDR2 are SNHLY and FYNNEI. J was trimmed by 8 bases and V by 4 bases; bases with no gene match: 13. The CDR3 runs 17 residues. The CDR3 DNA sequence: TGTGCCAGCAGTGTGGCTAGCGGGGGGCCCCCCCTCGATGAGCAGTTCTTC. Translation gives CASSVASGGPPLDEQFF.

About this clone: The same CDR3 arises from other DNA sequences in this sample as well. V is TRBV28 and J is TRBJ1-2, with D unresolved. Germline CDR1 MDHEN, CDR2 SYDVKM. The CDR3 totals 11 residues. Between the trimmed V and J ends, which lost 4 bases and 7 bases, there was a span of 7 bases. Here the CDR3 reads CASSSPGGYTF. The CDR3 nucleotides are TGTGCCAGCAGTTCCCCGGGTGGCTACACCTTC.

This clone was seen a handful of times. The J gene is TRBJ1-2, the V gene TRBV5-4; D is ambiguous. This CDR3 is built from 13 residues. Germline-derived CDR1 and CDR2 are SGHNT and YYREEE (reference sequence). The V end was cut by 0 bases, the J end by 4 bases, with 7 bases between. The CDR3 loop reads CASSLADPYGYTF. The CDR3 bases are TGTGCCAGCAGCTTGGCAGATCCCTATGGCTACACCTTC.

J is TRBJ2-1 and V is TRBV6-1; a weak D match, TRBD1 (6 bases). The CDR3 sequence is 15 residues long. With 1 base removed from V and 3 bases from J, the gap between germline ends came to 10 bases. Germline values: CDR1 MNHNS, CDR2 SASEGT. CDR3 nucleotides: TGTGCCAGCAGTGAAGGGACAGTGAACTACAATGAGCAGTTCTTC. Translating it yields CASSEGTVNYNEQFF.